Listed below are T cell receptor beta chains from one sample, sequenced in a study of cytomegalovirus exposure and HLA in healthy donors. This table comes from immunoSEQ multiplex PCR, and its TCRdb copy is limited to in-frame clones, with some not included. The table has over 150,000 clones, 65% to 90% seen once. The sequencing sample was made of PBMCs. The receptor source for this set is a man between 50 and 59 years old in good health and CMV-seropositive. Each CDR3 is given with its conserved first and last residue.

TRBV5-1	CASSLAGGGNEQFF
TRBV9	CASSVMRGIVDEQFF
TRBV6-5	CASLGAGQGVYEQYF
TRBV4-3	CASSQDGNRPYGYTF
TRBV19	CASSLWGQDGTEAFF
TRBV11-3	CASSPRWSYEQYF
TRBV18	CASSPSPENTDTQYF
TRBV5-4	CASSLGGGDYEQYF
TRBV5-1	CASSRMTGGDSTDTQYF
TRBV7-9	CATKQVEGAYEQYF
TRBV15	CATSRVRGDSYEQYF
TRBV28	CASSTTGQGASLAFF